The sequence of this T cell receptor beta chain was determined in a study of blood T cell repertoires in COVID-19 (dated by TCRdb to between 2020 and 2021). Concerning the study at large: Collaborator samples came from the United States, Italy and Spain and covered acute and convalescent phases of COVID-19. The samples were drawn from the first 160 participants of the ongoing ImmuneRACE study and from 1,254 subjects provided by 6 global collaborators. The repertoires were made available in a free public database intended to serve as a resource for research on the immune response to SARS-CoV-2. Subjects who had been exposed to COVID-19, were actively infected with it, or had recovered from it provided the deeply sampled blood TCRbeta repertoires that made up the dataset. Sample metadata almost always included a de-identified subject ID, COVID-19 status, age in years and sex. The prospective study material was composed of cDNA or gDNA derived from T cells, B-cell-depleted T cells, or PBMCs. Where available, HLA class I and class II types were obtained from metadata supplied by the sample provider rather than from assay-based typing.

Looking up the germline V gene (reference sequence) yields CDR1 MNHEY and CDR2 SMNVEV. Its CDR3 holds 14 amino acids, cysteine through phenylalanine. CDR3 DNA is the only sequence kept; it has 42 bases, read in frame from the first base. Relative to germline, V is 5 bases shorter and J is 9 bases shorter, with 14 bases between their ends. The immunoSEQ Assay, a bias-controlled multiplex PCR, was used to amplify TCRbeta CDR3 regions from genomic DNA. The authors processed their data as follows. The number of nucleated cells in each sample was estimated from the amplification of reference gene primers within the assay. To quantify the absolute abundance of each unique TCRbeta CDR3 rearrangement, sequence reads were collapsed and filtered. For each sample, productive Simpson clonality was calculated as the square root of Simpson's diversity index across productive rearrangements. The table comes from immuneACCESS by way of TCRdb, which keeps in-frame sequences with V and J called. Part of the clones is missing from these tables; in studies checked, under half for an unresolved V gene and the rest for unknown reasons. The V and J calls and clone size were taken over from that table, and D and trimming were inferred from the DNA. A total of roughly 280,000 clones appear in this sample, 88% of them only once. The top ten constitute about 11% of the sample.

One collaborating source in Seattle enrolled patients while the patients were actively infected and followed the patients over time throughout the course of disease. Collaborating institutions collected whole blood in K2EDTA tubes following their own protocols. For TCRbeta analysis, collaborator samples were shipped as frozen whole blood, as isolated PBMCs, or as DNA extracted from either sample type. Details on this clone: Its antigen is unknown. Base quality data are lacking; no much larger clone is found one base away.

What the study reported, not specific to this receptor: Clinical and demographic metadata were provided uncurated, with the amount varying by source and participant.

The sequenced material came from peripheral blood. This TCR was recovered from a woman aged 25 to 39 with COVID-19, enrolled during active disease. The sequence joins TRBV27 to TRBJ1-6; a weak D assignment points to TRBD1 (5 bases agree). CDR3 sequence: CASSDGTIGSPLHF. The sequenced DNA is TGTGCCAGCAGTGATGGGACTATTGGTTCACCCCTCCACTTT.